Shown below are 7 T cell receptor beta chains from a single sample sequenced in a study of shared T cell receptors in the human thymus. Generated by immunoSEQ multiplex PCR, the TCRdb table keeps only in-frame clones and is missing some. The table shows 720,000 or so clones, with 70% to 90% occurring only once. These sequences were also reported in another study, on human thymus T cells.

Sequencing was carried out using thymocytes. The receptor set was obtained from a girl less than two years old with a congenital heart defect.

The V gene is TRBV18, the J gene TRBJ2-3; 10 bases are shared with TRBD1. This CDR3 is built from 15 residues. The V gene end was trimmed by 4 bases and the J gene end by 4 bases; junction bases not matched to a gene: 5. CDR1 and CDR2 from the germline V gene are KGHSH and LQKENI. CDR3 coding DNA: TGTGCCAGCTCACGTGGACAGGGGGTTCCAGATACGCAGTATTTT. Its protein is CASSRGQGVPDTQYF.

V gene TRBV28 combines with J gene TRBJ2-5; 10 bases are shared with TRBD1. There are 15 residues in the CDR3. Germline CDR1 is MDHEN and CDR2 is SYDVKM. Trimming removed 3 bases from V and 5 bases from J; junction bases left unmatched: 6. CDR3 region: CASSLGTGVWETQYF. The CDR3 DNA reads TGTGCCAGCAGTTTGGGGACAGGGGTATGGGAGACCCAGTACTTC. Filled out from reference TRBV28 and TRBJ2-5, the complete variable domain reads DVKVTQSSRYLVKRTGEKVFLECVQDMDHENMFWYRQDPGLGLRLIYFSYDVKMKEKGDIPEGYSVSREKKERFSLILESASTNQTSMYLCASSLGTGVWETQYFGPGTRLLVL.

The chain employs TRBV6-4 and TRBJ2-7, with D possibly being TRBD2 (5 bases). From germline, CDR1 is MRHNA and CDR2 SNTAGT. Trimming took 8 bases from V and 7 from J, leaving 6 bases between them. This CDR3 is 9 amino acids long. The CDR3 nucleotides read TGTGCCAGCGGGGAGGAGCAGTACTTC. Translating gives CASGEEQYF.

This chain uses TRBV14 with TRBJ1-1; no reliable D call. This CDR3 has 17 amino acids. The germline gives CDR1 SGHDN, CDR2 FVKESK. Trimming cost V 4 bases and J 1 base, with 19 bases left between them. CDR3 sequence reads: CASSRLVDGGGNTEAFF. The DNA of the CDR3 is TGTGCCAGCAGCCGGCTCGTGGACGGAGGAGGGAACACTGAAGCTTTCTTT.

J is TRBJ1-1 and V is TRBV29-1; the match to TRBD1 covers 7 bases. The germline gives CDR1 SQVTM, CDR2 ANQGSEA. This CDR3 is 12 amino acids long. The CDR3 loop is CRADRADTEAFF. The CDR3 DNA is TGCAGAGCCGACAGGGCTGACACTGAAGCTTTCTTT.

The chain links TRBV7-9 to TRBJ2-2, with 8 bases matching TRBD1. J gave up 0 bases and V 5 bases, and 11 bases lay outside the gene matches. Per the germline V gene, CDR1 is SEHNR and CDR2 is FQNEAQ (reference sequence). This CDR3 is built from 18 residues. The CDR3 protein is CASSPGLRTGPNTGELFF. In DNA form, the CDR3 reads TGTGCCAGCAGCCCGGGTCTAAGGACAGGGCCGAACACCGGGGAGCTGTTTTTT. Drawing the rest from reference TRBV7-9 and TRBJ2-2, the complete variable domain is DTGVSQNPRHKITKRGQNVTFRCDPISEHNRLYWYRQTLGQGPEFLTYFQNEAQLEKSRLLSDRFSAERPKGSFSTLEIQRTEQGDSAMYLCASSPGLRTGPNTGELFFGEGSRLTVL.

CDR3 in amino acids: CASSLSGVTNEKLFF. DNA of the CDR3: TGTGCCAGCAGCTTATCGGGGGTGACTAATGAAAAACTGTTTTTT. This sequence joins TRBV11-2 and TRBJ1-4; D perhaps matches TRBD1 (5 bases). The CDR3 spans 15 residues. Germline CDR1 reads SGHAT; CDR2 reads FQNNGV. Trimming took off 2 bases at V and 2 bases at J, with 9 bases between the two ends.